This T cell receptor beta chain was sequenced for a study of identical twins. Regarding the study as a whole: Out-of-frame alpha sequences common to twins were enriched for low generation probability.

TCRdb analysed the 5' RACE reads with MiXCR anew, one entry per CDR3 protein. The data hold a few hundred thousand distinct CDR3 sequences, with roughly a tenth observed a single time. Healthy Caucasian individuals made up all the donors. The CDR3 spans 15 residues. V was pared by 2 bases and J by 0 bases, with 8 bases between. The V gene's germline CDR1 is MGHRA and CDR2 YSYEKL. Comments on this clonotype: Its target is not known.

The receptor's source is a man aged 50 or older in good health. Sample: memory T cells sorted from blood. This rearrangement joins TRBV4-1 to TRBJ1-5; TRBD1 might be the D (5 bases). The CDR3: CASSQRQFSNQPQHF. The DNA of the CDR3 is TGCGCCAGCAGCCAACGACAGTTTAGCAATCAGCCCCAGCATTTT.